What follows describes a single T cell receptor (beta chain). The data originate from a study of blood T cell repertoires in COVID-19. Study overall: The analysed material was cDNA or gDNA that came from T cells, B-cell-depleted T cells, or PBMCs.

In the original workflow: Estimation of nucleated cell counts was performed using reference gene primer amplification. Sequencing used immunoSEQ multiplex PCR; TCRdb keeps in-frame clones, though not all of them. V and J calls and clone size are given by that table; D and trimming were obtained from the DNA. The table lists some 220,000 clones, roughly 85% of them singletons. This CDR3 spans 11 amino acids. Trimming took off 3 bases at V and 7 bases at J, with 9 bases between the two ends. Germline CDR1 and CDR2: DFQATT and SNEGSKA (reference sequence). Sequencing was done on a sample of peripheral blood. The rearrangement links TRBV20-1 to TRBJ2-5; D is perhaps TRBD2 (5 bases). This sequence originates from a man in his forties or fifties who had recovered from COVID-19. CDR3: CSASPGGTQYF. CDR3 nucleotides: TGCAGTGCTAGTCCCGGAGGGACCCAGTACTTC.